Each of the 25 T cell receptor beta chains below was sequenced from the same sample in a study of Ad26.COV2.S vaccination and SARS-CoV-2 variants. Clones were sequenced by immunoSEQ multiplex PCR, and TCRdb holds only the in-frame ones, with some missing. The sample shows under 400,000 clones, around 87% of them seen only once. The sample's treatment: around 19 received Ad26.COV2.S at low or high dose, single or two shots; about 5 received placebo; per-sample allocation not given. Sample collection was performed on day 63 after the first vaccine or placebo injection. The starting material was peripheral blood, obtained in a trial of Ad26.COV2.S vaccine versus placebo. The receptors derive from a person aged 18 to 65 who received the Ad26.COV2.S COVID-19 vaccine or a placebo.

The chain carries TRBV5-6 and TRBJ2-1; D is unclear. Between the trimmed V and J ends, which lost 4 bases and 0 bases, there was a span of 11 bases. Per germline, CDR1 SGHDT and CDR2 YYEEEE. The CDR3 extends over 15 amino acids. CDR3 sequence: CASSLDWSSYNEQFF. The CDR3 DNA sequence: TGTGCCAGCAGCCTAGACTGGAGCTCCTACAATGAGCAGTTCTTC. Full variable domain (remainder filled in from reference TRBV5-6 and TRBJ2-1): DAGVTQSPTHLIKTRGQQVTLRCSPKSGHDTVSWYQQALGQGPQFIFQYYEEEERQRGNFPDRFSGHQFPNYSSELNVNALLLGDSALYLCASSLDWSSYNEQFFGPGTRLTVL.

In its sample, this clone was seen a few times. The gene calls are TRBV4-2 and TRBJ2-7, with D tentatively TRBD1 (7 bases). The CDR3 spans 14 residues. Germline CDR1 LGHNA, CDR2 YNFKEQ. V was shortened by 3 bases and J by 7 bases, with 16 bases between the two germline ends. CDR3 amino acids: CASSQPKGAGEQYF. The CDR3 DNA sequence: TGTGCCAGCAGCCAGCCTAAGGGGGCGGGGGAGCAGTACTTC.

This chain links TRBV9 with TRBJ2-7; D possibly corresponds to TRBD2 (5 bases). Trimming stripped 0 bases from V and 5 bases from J, with 9 bases between. The CDR3 is made up of 13 amino acids. Looked up from germline, CDR1 is SGDLS and CDR2 is YYNGEE. The CDR3, as DNA: TGTGCCAGCAGCGTAGGACCGGGGAACGAGCAGTACTTC. It translates to CASSVGPGNEQYF. The full variable domain, in which reference TRBV9 and TRBJ2-7 provide the parts outside the CDR3, is DSGVTQTPKHLITATGQRVTLRCSPRSGDLSVYWYQQSLDQGLQFLIQYYNGEERAKGNILERFSAQQFPDLHSELNLSSLELGDSALYFCASSVGPGNEQYFGPGTRLTVT.

The chain couples TRBV27 to TRBJ1-1, with TRBD1 matching over 7 bases. V gave up 2 bases and J gave up 7 bases; unmatched junction bases: 7. This CDR3 spans 14 amino acids. Germline V gene lookup returns CDR1 MNHEY and CDR2 SMNVEV (reference sequence). The CDR3 region has the DNA TGTGCCAGCAGTTTAAGGGACAGCCAAGATGAAGCTTTCTTT. It specifies CASSLRDSQDEAFF.

A note on this clone: Because the CDR3's place on the DNA is in doubt, the DNA is left out and the CDR3 is given as listed by TCRdb. The chain employs TRBV7-2 and TRBJ2-3. In germline, CDR1 is SGHTA, CDR2 FQGNSA. With termini counted, the CDR3 has 16 amino acids. CDR3 sequence reads: CASSFGPGGATDTQYF.

V is TRBV7-9 and J is TRBJ1-1, with D unresolved. The CDR3 is made up of 14 amino acids. The V end lost 8 bases, the J end lost 0 bases, and 13 bases lay between the germline ends. The V gene's germline CDR1 is SEHNR and CDR2 FQNEAQ (reference sequence). CDR3 nucleotide sequence: TGTGCCAGCCCACCGTCGGGCTTGAACACTGAAGCTTTCTTT. This gives the protein CASPPSGLNTEAFF.

This chain connects TRBV9 to TRBJ2-5; D remains unclear. Germline V gene lookup returns CDR1 SGDLS and CDR2 YYNGEE. With 2 bases removed from V and 0 bases from J, the gap between germline ends came to 5 bases. CDR3 length: 13 amino acids. In DNA, the CDR3 is TGTGCCAGCAGCGTCCAGAACCAAGAGACCCAGTACTTC. It encodes CASSVQNQETQYF.

This chain uses TRBV7-9 with TRBJ2-6; 7 bases are a match to TRBD1. The CDR3 spans 18 residues. With V trimmed by 0 bases and J by 0 bases, 5 bases remained unmatched. Germline-derived CDR1 and CDR2 are SEHNR and FQNEAQ (reference sequence). CDR3 sequence reads: CASSLAGDSRSGANVLTF. CDR3 sequence (DNA): TGTGCCAGCAGCTTAGCGGGGGACAGCCGCTCTGGGGCCAACGTCCTGACTTTC.

This clone turned up a few times. This rearrangement joins TRBV20-1 to TRBJ1-4, with unresolved D. The CDR3 has 11 amino acids. Per germline, CDR1 DFQATT and CDR2 SNEGSKA (reference sequence). V was clipped by 3 bases and J by 8 bases, with 7 bases between them. The CDR3 reads CSASGREKLFF. CDR3 nucleotide sequence: TGCAGTGCTAGTGGCAGGGAAAAACTGTTTTTT.

The V gene is TRBV30, the J gene TRBJ1-1, with 7 bases lining up with TRBD1. The ends lost 3 bases at V and 1 base at J; junction bases unmatched: 2. Germline-derived CDR1 and CDR2 are GTSNPN and SVGIG (reference sequence). The CDR3 contains 13 residues. The CDR3 reads CAWSRQGNTEAFF. The CDR3 region has the DNA TGTGCCTGGAGCCGACAGGGGAACACTGAAGCTTTCTTT.

The CDR3 sequence is CASSPTGTAGNTIYF. The CDR3 DNA reads as TGTGCCAGCAGCCCGACGGGAACCGCTGGAAACACCATATATTTT. The chain combines TRBV3-1 (or the pseudogene TRBV3-2) with TRBJ1-3; D unresolved. The V end lost 4 bases, the J end lost 2 bases, and 12 bases lay between the germline ends. The germline gives CDR1 LGHDT, CDR2 YNNKEL (reference sequence). This CDR3 has 15 residues.

This rearrangement joins TRBV5-1 to TRBJ2-6, with TRBD1 matching 10 bases. The V and J ends lost 6 bases and 2 bases, in that order; junction bases with no gene match: 8. CDR3 size: 17 residues. Germline lookup yields CDR1 SGHRS and CDR2 YFSETQ. The CDR3 DNA is TGCGCCAGCATGCGGGGACAGGGGTCCCCTGGGGCCAACGTCCTGACTTTC. Translating it yields CASMRGQGSPGANVLTF.

Only one count was recorded for this clone. The rearrangement uses TRBV4-2 and TRBJ2-5; 9 positions agree with TRBD2. The germline V gene has CDR1 LGHNA and CDR2 YNFKEQ. With 4 bases clipped from V and 1 base from J, the junction kept 7 bases outside the gene matches. This CDR3 is 16 amino acids long. CDR3 bases: TGTGCCAGCAGCCCCGGGACTAGCTCCCCCCAAGAGACCCAGTACTTC. Translated: CASSPGTSSPQETQYF.

This rearrangement joins TRBV11-2 to TRBJ1-1; D might be TRBD1 (5 bases). V lost 5 bases to trimming and J lost 4 bases, with 14 bases between them. The CDR3 extends over 14 amino acids. Germline V gene lookup returns CDR1 SGHAT and CDR2 FQNNGV. The CDR3 DNA reads as TGTGCCAGCAGCGCCCCCGGGGGACTCACTGAAGCTTTCTTT. Its translation: CASSAPGGLTEAFF. Using reference TRBV11-2 and TRBJ1-1 for the parts outside the CDR3, the full variable domain is EAGVAQSPRYKIIEKRQSVAFWCNPISGHATLYWYQQILGQGPKLLIQFQNNGVVDDSQLPKDRFSAERLKGVDSTLKIQPAKLEDSAVYLCASSAPGGLTEAFFGQGTRLTVV.

This chain joins TRBV5-1 and TRBJ1-2; TRBD1 agrees at 12 bases. V shed 2 bases, J shed 3 bases, and the junction held 8 bases outside the gene matches. The germline V gene encodes CDR1 SGHRS and CDR2 YFSETQ. The CDR3 runs to 17 residues. The CDR3 protein is CASSLGTGGAKYYGYTF. CDR3 DNA: TGCGCCAGCAGCTTAGGGACAGGGGGCGCGAAGTACTATGGCTACACCTTC.

The J gene is TRBJ1-3, the V gene TRBV5-4; the D is unclear. Germline CDR1 is SGHNT and CDR2 is YYREEE (reference sequence). The ends were cut back, 0 bases at V and 3 bases at J, with 10 bases in the middle. The CDR3 extends over 15 amino acids. The CDR3 DNA follows: TGTGCCAGCAGCTTGGAGTCACAGTTTGGAAACACCATATATTTT. Amino acid sequence: CASSLESQFGNTIYF. Looking up the rest from reference TRBV5-4 and TRBJ1-3 gives the full variable domain: ETGVTQSPTHLIKTRGQQVTLRCSSQSGHNTVSWYQQALGQGPQFIFQYYREEENGRGNFPPRFSGLQFPNYSSELNVNALELDDSALYLCASSLESQFGNTIYFGEGSWLTVV.

This clone was observed a handful of times. The chain combines TRBV11-2 with TRBJ1-2; TRBD1 is a possible D gene (6 bases). Per germline, CDR1 SGHAT and CDR2 FQNNGV. This CDR3 comprises 15 residues. Between the trimmed V and J ends, which lost 5 bases and 4 bases, there was a span of 17 bases. The CDR3 DNA is TGTGCCAGCAGCGAAGGACAGCCCGGAACCTATGGCTACACCTTC. Protein product: CASSEGQPGTYGYTF.

The rearrangement joins TRBV27 to TRBJ2-1, with TRBD1 matching over 7 bases. Germline V gives CDR1 MNHEY, CDR2 SMNVEV (reference sequence). The CDR3 is made up of 15 amino acids. The J segment lost 0 bases and the V segment lost 5 bases, leaving 4 bases of the junction unmatched. Here the CDR3 DNA reads TGTGCCAGCAGTGGGACAGTGAGCTCCTACAATGAGCAGTTCTTC. It specifies CASSGTVSSYNEQFF.

The chain combines TRBV7-9 with TRBJ2-3, with 11 bases aligning to TRBD1. V dropped 5 bases and J dropped 0; count of bases not matched to a gene: 1. Germline V lookup: CDR1 SEHNR, CDR2 FQNEAQ (reference sequence). There are 15 residues in the CDR3. CDR3 sequence reads: CASSRTGGSTDTQYF. CDR3 bases: TGTGCCAGCAGCCGGACAGGGGGCAGCACAGATACGCAGTATTTT.

The genes are TRBV7-9 and TRBJ2-6; D is ambiguous. Trimming pared 7 bases from V and 0 bases from J, leaving 16 bases between. CDR1 SEHNR and CDR2 FQNEAQ come from the germline V gene (reference sequence). This CDR3 region has 17 residues. DNA of the CDR3: TGTGCCAGCATCTTGCCACAGAAATCCTCTGGGGCCAACGTCCTGACTTTC. It translates to CASILPQKSSGANVLTF.

V and J are TRBV4-1 and TRBJ1-1; TRBD1 is a possible D gene (5 bases). In germline, CDR1 is MGHRA, CDR2 YSYEKL. The CDR3 is 16 amino acids. V lost 1 base and J 5 bases, leaving 17 bases between the germline ends. This chain's CDR3 is CASSQAGHGSLTEAFF. CDR3 in DNA: TGCGCCAGCAGCCAAGCCGGACACGGTAGCTTGACTGAAGCTTTCTTT.

This sequence joins TRBV6-1 and TRBJ1-2; D is unclear. The CDR3 has 14 residues. Deletions cut 1 base from V and 2 bases from J, with 8 bases between. Germline V gene data show CDR1 as MNHNS and CDR2 as SASEGT. The CDR3 DNA follows: TGTGCCAGCAGTGAAGGAGGGCAGAACTATGGCTACACCTTC. Its translation: CASSEGGQNYGYTF.

The rearrangement joins TRBV4-1 to TRBJ2-2; no definite D call. CDR3 length equals 14 residues. Germline values: CDR1 MGHRA, CDR2 YSYEKL. V was clipped by 4 bases and J by 4 bases, with 10 bases between them. Written as DNA, the CDR3 is TGCGCCAGCAGCCCGACGAGGAGCACCGGGGAGCTGTTTTTT. Its translation: CASSPTRSTGELFF.

The V call is TRBV5-1, the J call TRBJ2-7, with D unclear. Germline V lookup: CDR1 SGHRS, CDR2 YFSETQ. The CDR3 has 13 amino acids. V lost 3 bases and J 1 base, leaving 8 bases between the germline ends. The CDR3 coding sequence is TGCGCCAGCAGCTATACAGAATCCTACGAGCAGTACTTC. Protein product: CASSYTESYEQYF.

The CDR3 DNA sequence: TGTGCCAGCACCAAAGGGCCCGCGAACACTGAAGCTTTCTTT. It yields the protein CASTKGPANTEAFF. The rearrangement links TRBV6-5 to TRBJ1-1, with D hard to call. Deletions cut 7 bases from V and 1 base from J, with 13 bases between. The CDR3 totals 14 residues. Germline assignment: CDR1 MNHEY and CDR2 SVGAGI.